These T cell receptor beta chains were read from a single sample in a study of OX40 agonist ivuxolimab in advanced cancers. Sequencing used immunoSEQ multiplex PCR; TCRdb keeps in-frame clones, though not all of them. Among around 67,000 clones, approximately 80% were seen once, and the ten largest hold around 8.2%. Sequences were derived from CD4+ or CD8+ T cells sorted from blood, sampled in a trial of the OX40 agonist ivuxolimab. The receptors come from an adult with an advanced solid tumor such as melanoma, head and neck, liver or kidney cancer. The CDR3 runs from the conserved cysteine through the conserved F or W. The order of the fields is J gene, V gene, CDR3 length, CDR3 protein.

j_gene: TRBJ2-1
v_gene: TRBV5-1
len: 15
CDR3aa: CASMVARGSYNEQFF

j_gene: TRBJ2-3
v_gene: TRBV9
len: 15
CDR3aa: CASSVWTGDTDTQYF

j_gene: TRBJ2-5
v_gene: TRBV7-8
len: 16
CDR3aa: CASSTPAGLDSETQYF

j_gene: TRBJ2-1
v_gene: TRBV5-6
len: 16
CDR3aa: CASSSQTGEAYNEQFF

j_gene: TRBJ2-3
v_gene: TRBV5-4
len: 13
CDR3aa: CASSFRITDTQYF

j_gene: TRBJ1-1
v_gene: TRBV5-1
len: 14
CDR3aa: CASSQGTVNTEAFF

j_gene: TRBJ1-1
v_gene: TRBV10-1
len: 14
CDR3aa: CASTPVAGNTEAFF

j_gene: TRBJ2-2
v_gene: TRBV6-5
len: 15
CDR3aa: CASSKGTGGTGELFF

j_gene: TRBJ1-1
v_gene: TRBV5-5
len: 13
CDR3aa: CASSLDRNTEAFF

j_gene: TRBJ2-3
v_gene: TRBV28
len: 17
CDR3aa: CASSFGTGGGSTDTQYF

j_gene: TRBJ2-1
v_gene: TRBV9
len: 15
CDR3aa: CASSPRLASYNEQFF

j_gene: TRBJ1-1
v_gene: TRBV5-1
len: 18
CDR3aa: CASSLEGQGRWQNTEAFF

j_gene: TRBJ2-5
v_gene: TRBV5-1
len: 15
CDR3aa: CASSSLAGVQETQYF

j_gene: TRBJ2-5
v_gene: TRBV15
len: 13
CDR3aa: CATSRAYLETQYF

j_gene: TRBJ2-3
v_gene: TRBV6-6
len: 12
CDR3aa: CASSLRGTTQYF

j_gene: TRBJ1-4
v_gene: TRBV19
len: 15
CDR3aa: CASSIGGLGGEKLFF

j_gene: TRBJ2-3
v_gene: TRBV2
len: 15
CDR3aa: CASGYRGDSTDTQYF

j_gene: TRBJ2-2
v_gene: TRBV30
len: 14
CDR3aa: CAGAMGHRSGELFF

j_gene: TRBJ1-5
v_gene: TRBV19
len: 17
CDR3aa: CASSIDRGGINNQPQHF

j_gene: TRBJ2-2
v_gene: TRBV6-5
len: 15
CDR3aa: CASRPAQRGTGELFF

j_gene: TRBJ2-3
v_gene: TRBV5-1
len: 12
CDR3aa: CASSLDWDTQYF

j_gene: TRBJ2-7
v_gene: TRBV5-4
len: 14
CDR3aa: CASRKTGANLEQYF

j_gene: TRBJ1-6
v_gene: TRBV2
len: 14
CDR3aa: CASMGTGANSPLHF

j_gene: TRBJ2-3
v_gene: TRBV5-4
len: 11
CDR3aa: CASSSTDTQYF

j_gene: TRBJ1-3
v_gene: TRBV28
len: 14
CDR3aa: CASRPTGRGNTIYF

j_gene: TRBJ1-1
v_gene: TRBV7-3
len: 13
CDR3aa: CASSSGLNTEAFF

j_gene: TRBJ1-5
v_gene: TRBV19
len: 16
CDR3aa: CASSIGPGSDDQPQHF

j_gene: TRBJ2-5
v_gene: TRBV5-1
len: 14
CDR3aa: CASKVAGGQETQYF

j_gene: TRBJ2-2
v_gene: TRBV5-4
len: 17
CDR3aa: CASSLADQVFGTGELFF

j_gene: TRBJ1-4
v_gene: TRBV4-1
len: 15
CDR3aa: CASRATGTFNEKLFF

j_gene: TRBJ1-3
v_gene: TRBV30
len: 13
CDR3aa: CAWGSDRRNTIYF

j_gene: TRBJ1-1
v_gene: TRBV28
len: 11
CDR3aa: CASSYLSEAFF

j_gene: TRBJ1-2
v_gene: TRBV28
len: 12
CDR3aa: CATYGTSLGYTF

j_gene: TRBJ2-7
v_gene: TRBV19
len: 14
CDR3aa: CASSGWDGKYEQYF

j_gene: TRBJ1-1
v_gene: TRBV14
len: 14
CDR3aa: CASSPITGGTEAFF

j_gene: TRBJ2-3
v_gene: TRBV9
len: 15
CDR3aa: CASSDLGDRADTQYF

j_gene: TRBJ2-1
v_gene: TRBV5-4
len: 12
CDR3aa: CASTGTYNEQFF

j_gene: TRBJ2-3
v_gene: TRBV7-2
len: 17
CDR3aa: CASSAGTSGSPTDTQYF

j_gene: TRBJ1-1
v_gene: TRBV28
len: 12
CDR3aa: CASSLRDTEAFF

j_gene: TRBJ1-6
v_gene: TRBV7-9
len: 14
CDR3aa: CASTPSGGNSPLHF

j_gene: TRBJ2-3
v_gene: TRBV29-1
len: 14
CDR3aa: CSGRDWGGTDTQYF

j_gene: TRBJ1-1
v_gene: TRBV2
len: 16
CDR3aa: CASSDYLDRMNTEAFF

j_gene: TRBJ1-2
v_gene: TRBV6-1
len: 11
CDR3aa: CASRNRDRYTF